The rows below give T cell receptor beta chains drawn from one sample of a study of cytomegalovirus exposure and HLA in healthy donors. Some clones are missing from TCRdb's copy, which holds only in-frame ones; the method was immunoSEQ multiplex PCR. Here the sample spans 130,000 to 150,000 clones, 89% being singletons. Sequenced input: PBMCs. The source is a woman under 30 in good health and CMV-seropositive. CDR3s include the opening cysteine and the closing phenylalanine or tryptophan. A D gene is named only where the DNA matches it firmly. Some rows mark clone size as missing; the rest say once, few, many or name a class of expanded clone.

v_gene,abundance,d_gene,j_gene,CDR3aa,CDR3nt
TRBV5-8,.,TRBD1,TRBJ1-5,CASSHKGQGGQPQHF,TGTGCCAGCAGCCATAAGGGACAGGGCGGTCAGCCCCAGCATTTT
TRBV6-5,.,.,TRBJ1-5,CASSKGETSNQPQHF,TGTGCCAGCAGTAAGGGAGAGACTAGCAATCAGCCCCAGCATTTT
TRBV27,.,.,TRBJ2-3,CASSFQLADTQYF,TGTGCCAGCAGTTTTCAACTGGCAGATACGCAGTATTTT
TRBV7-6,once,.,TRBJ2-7,CASSLHHVPGDEQYF,TGTGCCAGCAGCTTACACCACGTACCAGGTGACGAGCAGTACTTC
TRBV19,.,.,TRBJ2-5,CASSIRLLSGQTQYF,TGTGCCAGTAGTATTCGACTATTGTCAGGTCAGACCCAGTACTTC
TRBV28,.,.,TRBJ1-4,CASSLPAHRNEKLFF,TGTGCCAGCAGCTTGCCCGCGCACCGTAATGAAAAACTGTTTTTT
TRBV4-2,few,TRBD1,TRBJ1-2,CASSRQGSYTF,TGTGCCAGCAGCCGACAGGGAAGCTACACCTTC
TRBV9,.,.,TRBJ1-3,CASSVGVISGNTIYF,TGTGCCAGCAGCGTCGGAGTAATCTCTGGAAACACCATATATTTT
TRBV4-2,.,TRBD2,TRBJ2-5,CASSQGGDSGGQETQYF,TGTGCCAGCAGCCAAGGTGGAGATAGCGGGGGCCAAGAGACCCAGTACTTC
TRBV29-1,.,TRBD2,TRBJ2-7,CSVETSGGRRQYF,TGCAGCGTTGAGACTAGCGGGGGGAGGAGACAGTACTTC
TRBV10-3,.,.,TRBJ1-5,CAISESWGQANQPQHF,TGTGCCATCAGTGAGTCATGGGGCCAGGCCAATCAGCCCCAGCATTTT
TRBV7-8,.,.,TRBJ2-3,CASSPPGADTQYF,TGTGCCAGCAGCCCCCCGGGGGCAGATACGCAGTATTTT
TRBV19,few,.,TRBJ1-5,CASSITRADSNQPQHF,TGTGCCAGTAGTATAACGAGGGCAGATAGCAATCAGCCCCAGCATTTT
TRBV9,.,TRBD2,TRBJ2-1,CASSRKHSGERDEQFF,TGTGCCAGCAGCCGAAAGCATAGCGGGGAAAGAGATGAGCAGTTCTTC
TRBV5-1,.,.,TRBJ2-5,CASTTWGLRQETQYF,TGCGCCAGCACCACATGGGGACTCAGACAAGAGACCCAGTACTTC
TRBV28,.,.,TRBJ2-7,CASSERGYIIEQYF,TGTGCCAGCAGTGAACGGGGGTACATTATTGAGCAGTACTTC
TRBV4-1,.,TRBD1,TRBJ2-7,CASSHIGGTGVWDEQYF,TGCGCCAGCAGCCACATAGGGGGCACAGGGGTATGGGACGAGCAGTACTTC
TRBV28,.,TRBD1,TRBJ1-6,CASRIRQGGNSPLHF,TGTGCCAGCAGAATACGACAGGGAGGAAATTCACCCCTCCACTTT
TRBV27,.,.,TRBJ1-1,CASSLVSGGTEAFF,TGTGCCAGCAGTTTAGTATCGGGGGGGACTGAAGCTTTCTTT
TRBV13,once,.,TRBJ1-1,CASSLARKNTEAFF,TGTGCCAGCAGCTTGGCTAGGAAGAACACTGAAGCTTTCTTT
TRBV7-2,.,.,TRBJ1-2,CASSLGGGVLGYGYTF,TGTGCCAGCAGCTTAGGAGGGGGGGTGCTCGGCTATGGCTACACCTTC
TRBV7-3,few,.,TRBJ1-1,CASRPGPGDTEAFF,TGTGCCAGCAGGCCAGGGCCTGGGGACACTGAAGCTTTCTTT
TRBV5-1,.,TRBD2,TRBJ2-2,CASSSRGSGVTGELFF,TGCGCCAGCAGTTCGAGGGGTAGCGGGGTTACCGGGGAGCTGTTTTTT
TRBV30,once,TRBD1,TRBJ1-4,CAWTVGQGREKLFF,TGTGCCTGGACCGTGGGACAGGGACGAGAAAAACTGTTTTTT
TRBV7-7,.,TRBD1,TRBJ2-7,CASSLGTGTGLYEQYF,TGTGCCAGCAGCTTGGGCACCGGGACAGGGCTCTACGAGCAGTACTTC
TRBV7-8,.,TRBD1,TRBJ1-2,CASSPDRVQGYTF,TGTGCCAGCAGCCCAGACAGGGTACAGGGCTACACCTTC